Below, 27 T cell receptor beta chains from the same sample are listed, as sequenced in a study of PD-1 blockade in classical Hodgkin lymphoma. Measured with immunoSEQ multiplex PCR; TCRdb has only the in-frame clones, and not every one. The sample includes 4,500 to 6,500 clones, approximately 92% of them seen just once. Stated time point: newly diagnosed, previously untreated cHL patient sample. The study isolated CD8+ T cells from thawed PBMCs by magnetic negative selection. The source material was CD8+ T cells from blood. These TCRs come from a human donor with classical Hodgkin lymphoma.

The chain joins TRBV7-2 to TRBJ2-7; perhaps TRBD2 as D (6 bases). Germline V gene lookup returns CDR1 SGHTA and CDR2 FQGNSA. This CDR3 comprises 13 residues. Trimming removed 4 bases at V and 4 bases at J, with 11 bases between. The CDR3 region is CASSSLGTYEQYF. CDR3 sequence (DNA): TGTGCCAGCAGCTCCTTGGGGACTTACGAGCAGTACTTC.

This sequence joins TRBV4-3 and TRBJ2-7, with a tentative D call TRBD2 (6 bases). Deletions cut 0 bases from V and 6 bases from J, with 12 bases between. Germline CDR1 reads LGHNA; CDR2 reads YSLEER. The CDR3 is 14 residues long. CDR3 nucleotides: TGCGCCAGCAGCCAAGAATCGAGGAGGGCCGAGCAGTACTTC. Its protein is CASSQESRRAEQYF.

V is TRBV23-1 and J is TRBJ2-7; the D is unclear. TRBV23-1 is an ORF; its function is uncertain. The CDR3 runs 14 residues. Between the trimmed V and J ends, which lost 0 bases and 4 bases, there was a span of 10 bases. CDR3 sequence: CASSQSSRNYEQYF. In DNA form, the CDR3 reads TGCGCCAGCAGTCAATCGAGCCGTAATTACGAGCAGTACTTC.

The chain links TRBV7-9 to TRBJ2-3, with TRBD2 matching over 11 bases. The junction had 8 bases not matched to a gene; V was cut back by 5 bases and J by 7 bases. The germline gives CDR1 SEHNR, CDR2 FQNEAQ (reference sequence). The CDR3 runs 15 residues. This chain's CDR3 is CASSPGTSGLNTQYF. Here the CDR3 DNA reads TGTGCCAGCAGCCCCGGGACTAGCGGCTTAAATACGCAGTATTTT.

Here the CDR3 reads CASSQDGLAVNEQFF. CDR3 bases: TGCGCCAGCAGCCAAGATGGACTAGCGGTCAATGAGCAGTTCTTC. This chain links TRBV4-3 with TRBJ2-1, with TRBD2 identical over 10 bases. Per the germline V gene, CDR1 is LGHNA and CDR2 is YSLEER. CDR3 length equals 15 residues. V lost 0 bases to trimming and J lost 6 bases; unmatched junction nucleotides: 2.

The chain uses TRBV11-3 and TRBJ2-7, with 14 bases that match TRBD2. The J segment lost 0 bases and the V segment lost 5 bases, leaving 12 bases of the junction unmatched. The CDR3 sequence is 19 residues long. Germline V lookup: CDR1 SGHNT, CDR2 YENEEA. The CDR3 loop is CASSPYRTSGRFPSYEQYF. For the CDR3, the DNA is TGTGCCAGCAGCCCTTATAGGACTAGCGGGAGGTTCCCCTCCTACGAGCAGTACTTC. Supplemented by reference TRBV11-3 and TRBJ2-7, the full variable domain reads EAGVVQSPRYKIIEKKQPVAFWCNPISGHNTLYWYLQNLGQGPELLIRYENEEAVDDSQLPKDRFSAERLKGVDSTLKIQPAELGDSAVYLCASSPYRTSGRFPSYEQYFGPGTRLTVT.

The chain uses TRBV7-9 and TRBJ2-7; TRBD1 might be the D (6 bases). Germline-derived CDR1 and CDR2 are SEHNR and FQNEAQ (reference sequence). The CDR3 spans 14 residues. Trimming stripped 3 bases from V and 9 bases from J, with 18 bases between. This chain's CDR3 is CASSLAGAGAPQYF. The CDR3 nucleotides read TGTGCCAGCAGCTTGGCAGGGGCAGGGGCTCCGCAGTACTTC. The full variable domain, in which reference TRBV7-9 and TRBJ2-7 provide the parts outside the CDR3, is DTGVSQNPRHKITKRGQNVTFRCDPISEHNRLYWYRQTLGQGPEFLTYFQNEAQLEKSRLLSDRFSAERPKGSFSTLEIQRTEQGDSAMYLCASSLAGAGAPQYFGPGTRLTVT.

The chain links TRBV19 to TRBJ2-2, with a weak D call TRBD1 (6 bases). The CDR3 consists of 15 residues. V was pared by 5 bases and J by 7 bases, with 17 bases between. Looked up from germline, CDR1 is LNHDA and CDR2 is SQIVND (reference sequence). The CDR3 reads CASSPRTERVGELFF. In DNA, the CDR3 is TGTGCCAGTAGTCCTCGGACAGAACGGGTCGGGGAGCTGTTTTTT.

This chain uses TRBV9 with TRBJ1-1, with a weak D call TRBD1 (5 bases). V was shortened by 4 bases and J by 6 bases, with 13 bases between the two germline ends. The CDR3 sequence is 13 residues long. Germline loops: CDR1 SGDLS, CDR2 YYNGEE. CDR3 DNA sequence: TGTGCCAGCAGCCCGTCGGGGGGAGCTGAAGCTTTCTTT. This gives the protein CASSPSGGAEAFF.

V usage is TRBV11-2 and J usage is TRBJ2-3; the D is unclear. Germline assignment: CDR1 SGHAT and CDR2 FQNNGV. The CDR3 is 11 amino acids. V was cut by 5 bases and J by 5 bases, with 5 bases left in between. The CDR3 reads CASSAGDTQYF. CDR3 DNA sequence: TGTGCCAGCAGCGCAGGAGATACGCAGTATTTT.

The rearrangement joins TRBV30 to TRBJ2-2; D remains unclear. This CDR3 spans 17 amino acids. Germline V gene sequence: CDR1 GTSNPN, CDR2 SVGIG (reference sequence). The DNA for the CDR3 is TGTGCATGCAATGACCCTGGATTTCTGATGAACACCGGGGAGCTGTTTTTT. Translated, it gives CACNDPGFLMNTGELFF. Complete variable domain (other parts from reference TRBV30 and TRBJ2-2): SQTIHQWPATLVQPVGSPLSLECTVEGTSNPNLYWYRQAAGRGLQLLFYSVGIGQISSEVPQNLSASRPQDRQFILSSKKLLLSDSGFYLCACNDPGFLMNTGELFFGEGSRLTVL.

The gene calls are TRBV28 and TRBJ2-5; 7 bases are shared with TRBD2. The CDR3 sequence is 12 residues long. Germline V CDR1 and CDR2: MDHEN, SYDVKM. The ends lost 11 bases at V and 2 bases at J; junction bases unmatched: 5. In DNA, the CDR3 is TGTGCCGCCCGGACTAGTCAAGAGACCCAGTACTTC. Its protein is CAARTSQETQYF. Full variable domain (rest looked up from reference TRBV28 and TRBJ2-5): DVKVTQSSRYLVKRTGEKVFLECVQDMDHENMFWYRQDPGLGLRLIYFSYDVKMKEKGDIPEGYSVSREKKERFSLILESASTNQTSMYLCAARTSQETQYFGPGTRLLVL.

This chain uses TRBV27 with TRBJ1-2, with a weak D call TRBD1 (6 bases). This CDR3 spans 14 amino acids. Germline-derived CDR1 and CDR2 are MNHEY and SMNVEV (reference sequence). V lost 6 bases and J lost 4, with 15 bases in between. The chain's CDR3 is CASSPRGRGYGYTF. For the CDR3, the DNA is TGTGCCAGCAGCCCCAGGGGACGGGGCTATGGCTACACCTTC.

The chain uses TRBV6-4 and TRBJ2-3; TRBD2 matches 8 bases. Germline loops: CDR1 MRHNA, CDR2 SNTAGT. The CDR3 runs 15 residues. V lost 5 bases, J lost 4 bases, and 8 bases stayed unmatched. DNA of the CDR3: TGTGCCAGCAGTCCCGGGACTAGTATCCCAGATACGCAGTATTTT. Protein: CASSPGTSIPDTQYF.

The chain combines TRBV7-9 with TRBJ2-2; D might be TRBD1 or TRBD2, each matching 6 bases. CDR3 size: 16 residues. Trimming shortened V by 1 base and J by 5 bases, and 14 bases separated the two germline ends. In germline, CDR1 is SEHNR, CDR2 FQNEAQ (reference sequence). CDR3 DNA: TGTGCCAGCAGCTTAGGGGGAGGACAGAGGACCGGGGAGCTGTTTTTT. Translation gives CASSLGGGQRTGELFF.

The chain carries TRBV6-5 and TRBJ2-7; 9 positions agree with TRBD2. Per germline, CDR1 MNHEY and CDR2 SVGAGI. The CDR3 loop spans 15 amino acids. The V segment lost 6 bases and the J segment 6 bases; nucleotides outside the gene matches: 12. The chain's CDR3 is CASRLSSGDDFEQYF. In DNA form, the CDR3 reads TGTGCCAGCAGACTTTCTAGCGGGGACGACTTCGAGCAGTACTTC.

This clone was seen a single time. This sequence joins TRBV9 and TRBJ2-2; D remains ambiguous. The CDR3 contains 16 residues. Germline V lookup: CDR1 SGDLS, CDR2 YYNGEE. Between the trimmed V and J ends, which lost 4 bases and 3 bases, there was a span of 16 bases. The CDR3 is CASSTFRALYTGELFF. CDR3 coding DNA: TGTGCCAGCAGCACCTTCCGGGCTCTTTACACCGGGGAGCTGTTTTTT.

This clone came up once. The chain combines TRBV5-1 with TRBJ2-3; 10 positions agree with TRBD2. The trim removed 4 bases at V and 1 base at J, leaving 6 bases unmatched. The germline V gene encodes CDR1 SGHRS and CDR2 YFSETQ. The CDR3 length is 16 residues. CDR3 protein: CASSSPLAGGTDTQYF. As DNA, the CDR3 is TGCGCCAGCAGCAGCCCTCTAGCGGGGGGCACAGATACGCAGTATTTT.

This chain joins TRBV11-2 and TRBJ2-5, with 10 bases that match TRBD2. The V and J ends lost 3 bases and 4 bases, in that order; junction bases with no gene match: 11. Germline V gene sequence: CDR1 SGHAT, CDR2 FQNNGV. CDR3 length equals 17 residues. CDR3 protein: CASSFARGLAAGETQYF. The CDR3 coding sequence is TGTGCCAGCAGCTTCGCGAGAGGACTAGCGGCGGGAGAGACCCAGTACTTC.

The chain recombines TRBV10-3 with TRBJ2-5; D gene uncertain. There are 13 residues in the CDR3. V was cut by 4 bases and J by 5 bases, with 11 bases left in between. Germline CDR1 reads ENHRY; CDR2 reads SYGVKD. CDR3: CAISVDIGETQYF. CDR3 nucleotide sequence: TGTGCCATCAGTGTCGATATAGGGGAGACCCAGTACTTC.

V is TRBV6-5 and J is TRBJ1-5, with D perhaps TRBD1 (6 bases). Germline loops: CDR1 MNHEY, CDR2 SVGAGI. V was clipped by 0 bases and J by 7 bases, with 13 bases between them. CDR3 length equals 15 residues. The DNA of the CDR3 is TGTGCCAGCAGTTACTCGGGGGGCTTACCGCAGCCCCAGCATTTT. It encodes CASSYSGGLPQPQHF.

CDR3 nucleotide sequence: TGTGCCAGCAGCGTAGCCACACAGATTTACAATGAGCAGTTCTTC. This encodes CASSVATQIYNEQFF. This chain connects TRBV9 to TRBJ2-1; D remains unclear. Per germline, CDR1 SGDLS and CDR2 YYNGEE. This CDR3 has 15 residues. Trimming pared 0 bases from V and 4 bases from J, leaving 11 bases between.

The gene calls are TRBV27 and TRBJ1-4; D possibly corresponds to TRBD1 (6 bases). CDR1 is MNHEY and CDR2 is SMNVEV in the germline V gene (reference sequence). The CDR3 spans 14 residues. V was cut by 8 bases and J by 6 bases, with 16 bases left in between. CDR3 in amino acids: CASGLVGGDEKLFF. The CDR3 nucleotides are TGTGCCAGCGGGCTCGTAGGGGGGGATGAAAAACTGTTTTTT.

The chain couples TRBV7-8 to TRBJ2-7, with TRBD2 matching over 11 bases. This CDR3 comprises 16 residues. Germline lookup yields CDR1 SGHVS and CDR2 FQNEAQ. V gave up 8 bases and J gave up 0 bases; unmatched junction bases: 9. CDR3 sequence reads: CASGGTSGRFSYEQYF. The CDR3, as DNA: TGTGCCAGCGGGGGGACTAGCGGAAGATTCTCCTACGAGCAGTACTTC.

The chain carries TRBV9 and TRBJ2-5; TRBD1 is a possible D gene (5 bases). Looked up from germline, CDR1 is SGDLS and CDR2 is YYNGEE. The V gene lost 0 bases and the J gene lost 5 bases, with 17 bases spanning the gap. The CDR3 runs 16 residues. Here the CDR3 reads CASSVGLSDTAETQYF. CDR3 sequence (DNA): TGTGCCAGCAGCGTAGGCCTCTCGGACACCGCGGAGACCCAGTACTTC.

The V gene is TRBV5-4, the J gene TRBJ1-6; the D is unclear. Trimming removed 2 bases at V and 10 bases at J, with 13 bases between. Germline assignment: CDR1 SGHNT and CDR2 YYREEE (reference sequence). The CDR3 is 14 amino acids. The CDR3 nucleotides read TGTGCCAGCAGCTTTGGAGGGATTGGCTCACCCCTCCACTTT. As protein: CASSFGGIGSPLHF.

The table lists this clone with a count of one. The chain links TRBV9 to TRBJ2-1; 13 bases map to TRBD2. Germline trimming cut 0 bases from V and 15 bases from J; bases unmatched to any gene: 9. This CDR3 has 15 residues. CDR1 and CDR2 from the germline V gene are SGDLS and YYNGEE. DNA of the CDR3: TGTGCCAGCAGCGTAGGTGGACTAGCGGGAGATCCCTTGTTCTTC. As protein: CASSVGGLAGDPLFF.